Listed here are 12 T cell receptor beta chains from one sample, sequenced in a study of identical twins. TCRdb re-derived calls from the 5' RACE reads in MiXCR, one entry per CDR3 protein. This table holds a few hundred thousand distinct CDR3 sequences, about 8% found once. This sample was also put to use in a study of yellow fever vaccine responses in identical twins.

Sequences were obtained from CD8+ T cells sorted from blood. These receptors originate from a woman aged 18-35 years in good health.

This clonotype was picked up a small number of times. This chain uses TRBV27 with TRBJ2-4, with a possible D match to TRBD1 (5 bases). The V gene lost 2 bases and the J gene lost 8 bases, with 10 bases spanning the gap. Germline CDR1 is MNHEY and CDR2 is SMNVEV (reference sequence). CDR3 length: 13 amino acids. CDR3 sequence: CASSLARADIQYF. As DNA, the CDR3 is TGTGCCAGCAGTTTAGCCAGGGCGGACATTCAGTACTTC.

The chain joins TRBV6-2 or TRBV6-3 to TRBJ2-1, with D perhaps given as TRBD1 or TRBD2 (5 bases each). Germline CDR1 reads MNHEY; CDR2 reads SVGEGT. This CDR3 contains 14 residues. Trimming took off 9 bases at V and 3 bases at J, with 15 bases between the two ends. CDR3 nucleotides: TGTGCCAGTTACGGGACGCCCTTCTACAATGAGCAGTTCTTC. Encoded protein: CASYGTPFYNEQFF.

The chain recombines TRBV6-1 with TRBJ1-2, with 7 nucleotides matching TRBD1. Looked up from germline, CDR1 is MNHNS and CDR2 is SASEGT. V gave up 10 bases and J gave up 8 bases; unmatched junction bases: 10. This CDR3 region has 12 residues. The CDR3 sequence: CATLDREGGYTF. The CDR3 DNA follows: TGTGCCACCCTAGACAGGGAGGGGGGCTACACCTTC.

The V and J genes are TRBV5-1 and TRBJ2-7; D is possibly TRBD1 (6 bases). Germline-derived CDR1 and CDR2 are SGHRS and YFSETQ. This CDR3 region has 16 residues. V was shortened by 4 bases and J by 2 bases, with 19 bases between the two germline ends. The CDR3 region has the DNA TGCGCCAGCAGCATCCCACGACAGGCCGGAACCTACGAGCAGTACTTC. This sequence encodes CASSIPRQAGTYEQYF.

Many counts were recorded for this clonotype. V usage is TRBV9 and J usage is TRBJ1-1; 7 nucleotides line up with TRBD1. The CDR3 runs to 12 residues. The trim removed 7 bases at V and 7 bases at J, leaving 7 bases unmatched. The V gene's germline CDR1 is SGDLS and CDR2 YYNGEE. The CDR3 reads CASGTGQIEAFF. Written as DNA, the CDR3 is TGTGCCAGCGGCACGGGACAGATTGAAGCTTTCTTT.

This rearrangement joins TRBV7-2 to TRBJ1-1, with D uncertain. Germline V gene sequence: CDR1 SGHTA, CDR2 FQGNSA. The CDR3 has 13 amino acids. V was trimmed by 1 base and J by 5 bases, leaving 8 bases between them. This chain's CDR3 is CASSLEGLTEAFF. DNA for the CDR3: TGTGCCAGCAGCTTAGAGGGCCTAACTGAAGCTTTCTTT.

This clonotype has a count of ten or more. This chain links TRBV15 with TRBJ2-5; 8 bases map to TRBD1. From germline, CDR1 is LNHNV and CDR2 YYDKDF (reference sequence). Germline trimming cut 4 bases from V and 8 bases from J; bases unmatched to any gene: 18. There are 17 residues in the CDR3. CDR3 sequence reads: CATSNLTSTGGIGTQYF. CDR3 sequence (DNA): TGTGCCACCAGCAACTTAACCTCTACAGGGGGAATAGGCACCCAGTACTTC.

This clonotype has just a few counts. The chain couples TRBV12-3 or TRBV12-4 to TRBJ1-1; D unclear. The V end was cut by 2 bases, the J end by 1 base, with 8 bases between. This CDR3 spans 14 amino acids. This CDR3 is CASSLYPGNTEAFF. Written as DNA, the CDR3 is TGTGCCAGCAGTTTATACCCAGGGAACACTGAAGCTTTCTTT.

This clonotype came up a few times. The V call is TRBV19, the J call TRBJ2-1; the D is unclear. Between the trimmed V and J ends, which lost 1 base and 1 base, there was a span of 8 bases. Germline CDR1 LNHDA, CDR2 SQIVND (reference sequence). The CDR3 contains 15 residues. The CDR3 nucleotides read TGTGCCAGTAGTATAGCGAGATTGTCCTACAATGAGCAGTTCTTC. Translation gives CASSIARLSYNEQFF.

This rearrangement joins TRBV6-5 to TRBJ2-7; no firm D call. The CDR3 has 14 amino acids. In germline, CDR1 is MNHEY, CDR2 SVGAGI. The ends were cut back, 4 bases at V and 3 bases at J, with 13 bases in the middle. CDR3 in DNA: TGTGCCAGCAGTTTACTTTCCGGGCACTACGAGCAGTACTTC. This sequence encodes CASSLLSGHYEQYF.

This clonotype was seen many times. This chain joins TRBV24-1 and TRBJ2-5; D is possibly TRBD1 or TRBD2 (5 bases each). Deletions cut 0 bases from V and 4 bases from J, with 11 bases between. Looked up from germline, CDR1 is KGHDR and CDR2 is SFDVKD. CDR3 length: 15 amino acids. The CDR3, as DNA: TGTGCCACCAGTGATTTGCATGGGGACGGAGAGACCCAGTACTTC. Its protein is CATSDLHGDGETQYF.

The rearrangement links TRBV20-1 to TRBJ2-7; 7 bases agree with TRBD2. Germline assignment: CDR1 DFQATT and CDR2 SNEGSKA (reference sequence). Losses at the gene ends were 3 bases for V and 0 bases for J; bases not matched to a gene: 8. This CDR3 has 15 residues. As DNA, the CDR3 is TGCAGTGCTAGCCAAGCGGGGACCCTCTCCTACGAGCAGTACTTC. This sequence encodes CSASQAGTLSYEQYF.